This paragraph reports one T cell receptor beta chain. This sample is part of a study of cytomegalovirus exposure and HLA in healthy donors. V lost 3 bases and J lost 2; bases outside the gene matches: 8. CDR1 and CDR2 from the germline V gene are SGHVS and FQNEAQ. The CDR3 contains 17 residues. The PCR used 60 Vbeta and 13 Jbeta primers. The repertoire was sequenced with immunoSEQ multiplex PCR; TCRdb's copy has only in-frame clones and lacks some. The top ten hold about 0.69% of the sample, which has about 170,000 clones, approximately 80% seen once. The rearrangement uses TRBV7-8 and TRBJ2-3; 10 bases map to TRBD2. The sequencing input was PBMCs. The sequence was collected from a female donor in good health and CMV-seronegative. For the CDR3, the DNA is TGTGCCAGCAGCTTCCTCGGTAGCGGGAGGCTCACAGATACGCAGTATTTT. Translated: CASSFLGSGRLTDTQYF.